A single sample gave rise to the 31 T cell receptor beta chains below, sequenced in a study of blood T cell repertoires in COVID-19. The assay was immunoSEQ multiplex PCR, and TCRdb's table has in-frame clones only and misses some. The repertoire holds 150,000 or so clones, with roughly four fifths as singletons. The sample comprised peripheral blood. The origin of the receptors is a man aged 40-55 years who had recovered from COVID-19.

This clone is a singleton in its sample. The V call is TRBV2, the J call TRBJ1-5, with D possibly TRBD1 on 5 matching bases. Germline lookup yields CDR1 SNHLY and CDR2 FYNNEI. The CDR3 totals 12 residues. Trimming shortened V by 4 bases and J by 7 bases, and 8 bases separated the two germline ends. CDR3 coding DNA: TGTGCCAGCAGTGGGACACGACAGCCCCAGCATTTT. It encodes CASSGTRQPQHF.

This chain uses TRBV9 with TRBJ1-6, with 10 bases matching TRBD1. CDR1 and CDR2 from the germline V gene are SGDLS and YYNGEE. The CDR3 covers 15 residues. The V and J ends lost 3 bases and 10 bases, in that order; junction bases with no gene match: 7. This CDR3 reads CASSETGGESSPLHF. The CDR3, as DNA: TGTGCCAGCAGCGAGACAGGGGGCGAGAGCTCACCCCTCCACTTT.

This sequence joins TRBV29-1 and TRBJ2-4; D remains unclear. CDR3 length: 12 amino acids. The germline CDR1 and CDR2 sequences are SQVTM and ANQGSEA. The CDR3 spells CRLDWTKNIQYF. CDR3 DNA: TGCAGGCTCGACTGGACCAAAAACATTCAGTACTTC.

This clone was seen a handful of times. The chain joins TRBV5-6 to TRBJ2-2; D is possibly TRBD1 (5 bases). The CDR3 runs 16 residues. CDR1 SGHDT and CDR2 YYEEEE come from the germline V gene. Between the trimmed V and J ends, which lost 1 base and 5 bases, there was a span of 15 bases. The CDR3 region is CASSLIGREVTGELFF. DNA for the CDR3: TGTGCCAGCAGCTTGATAGGCAGGGAAGTGACCGGGGAGCTGTTTTTT.

The gene calls are TRBV7-9 and TRBJ2-5; tentatively, D is TRBD2 (5 bases). This CDR3 is 14 amino acids long. The V end was cut by 5 bases, the J end by 5 bases, with 15 bases between. Germline loops: CDR1 SEHNR, CDR2 FQNEAQ (reference sequence). CDR3: CASSTVGPGETQYF. The CDR3 DNA reads TGTGCCAGCAGCACCGTAGGGCCGGGGGAGACCCAGTACTTC. Variable domain in full (rest from reference TRBV7-9 and TRBJ2-5): DTGVSQNPRHKITKRGQNVTFRCDPISEHNRLYWYRQTLGQGPEFLTYFQNEAQLEKSRLLSDRFSAERPKGSFSTLEIQRTEQGDSAMYLCASSTVGPGETQYFGPGTRLLVL.

This clone was picked up a small number of times. The rearrangement links TRBV24-1 to TRBJ2-1, with 9 nucleotides matching TRBD1. The CDR3 loop spans 19 amino acids. Germline values: CDR1 KGHDR, CDR2 SFDVKD. J was trimmed by 4 bases and V by 0 bases; bases with no gene match: 12. In nucleotides, the CDR3 is TGTGCCACCAGTGATTTGCCGACAGGGGGATCCCTATTGTACAATGAGCAGTTCTTC. It is translated as CATSDLPTGGSLLYNEQFF.

The rearrangement links TRBV6-1 to TRBJ2-1; TRBD1 matches at 9 bases. The germline gives CDR1 MNHNS, CDR2 SASEGT. The length of the CDR3 is 16 residues. With 1 base clipped from V and 8 bases from J, the junction kept 9 bases outside the gene matches. DNA of the CDR3: TGTGCCAGCAGTGAAGGGGCGGGACAGGGTGTCTATGAGCAGTTCTTC. It specifies CASSEGAGQGVYEQFF.

The DNA for the CDR3 is TGTGCCAGCAGCCACCCCCGGACAGGAGGCACCCTCCACTTT. Its protein is CASSHPRTGGTLHF. This chain joins TRBV11-2 and TRBJ1-6; 7 bases are a match to TRBD1. CDR3 size: 14 residues. Germline V gene sequence: CDR1 SGHAT, CDR2 FQNNGV. V shed 5 bases, J shed 14 bases, and the junction held 12 bases outside the gene matches. Full variable domain (remainder filled in from reference TRBV11-2 and TRBJ1-6): EAGVAQSPRYKIIEKRQSVAFWCNPISGHATLYWYQQILGQGPKLLIQFQNNGVVDDSQLPKDRFSAERLKGVDSTLKIQPAKLEDSAVYLCASSHPRTGGTLHFGNGTRLTVT.

V usage is TRBV19 and J usage is TRBJ1-1, with TRBD1 identical over 8 bases. CDR1 LNHDA and CDR2 SQIVND come from the germline V gene (reference sequence). With V trimmed by 4 bases and J by 4 bases, 2 bases remained unmatched. This CDR3 contains 13 residues. The CDR3 DNA is TGTGCCAGTAGTAGCGACAGGGGCACTGAAGCTTTCTTT. Translation: CASSSDRGTEAFF.

The chain combines TRBV4-1 with TRBJ2-7, with D perhaps matching TRBD2 (6 bases). The CDR3 spans 12 residues. V was cut by 4 bases and J by 7 bases, with 11 bases left in between. Germline V gene data show CDR1 as MGHRA and CDR2 as YSYEKL. The CDR3 bases are TGCGCCAGCAGCCTGCCAGGGAGGGAGCAGTACTTC. Amino acids: CASSLPGREQYF.

In its sample, this clone was seen a few times. The chain is built from TRBV30 and TRBJ1-3, with 9 bases lining up with TRBD1. With V trimmed by 1 base and J by 0 bases, 4 bases remained unmatched. Germline lookup yields CDR1 GTSNPN and CDR2 SVGIG (reference sequence). CDR3 size: 16 residues. This CDR3 reads CAWSGQGGISGNTIYF. Written as DNA, the CDR3 is TGTGCCTGGAGTGGACAGGGGGGGATCTCTGGAAACACCATATATTTT.

This sequence joins TRBV5-1 and TRBJ2-1, with 9 bases that match TRBD1. The V segment lost 4 bases and the J segment 3 bases; nucleotides outside the gene matches: 5. Germline CDR1 and CDR2: SGHRS and YFSETQ. This CDR3 is 15 amino acids long. The CDR3 here is CASSVDRGDYNEQFF. CDR3 sequence (DNA): TGCGCCAGCAGCGTGGACAGGGGCGACTACAATGAGCAGTTCTTC.

The chain uses TRBV7-3 and TRBJ2-1; D remains unclear. The CDR3 has 11 residues. Germline assignment: CDR1 SGHTA and CDR2 FQGTGA. V was clipped by 5 bases and J by 9 bases, with 8 bases between them. The CDR3 DNA sequence: TGTGCCAGCAGCGTAGCCGGTGAGCAGTTCTTC. The encoded protein is CASSVAGEQFF.

This clone showed up just once. J is TRBJ2-7 and V is TRBV2; D is unclear. V dropped 1 base and J dropped 6 bases, with 7 bases sitting between them. Germline V gives CDR1 SNHLY, CDR2 FYNNEI. The CDR3 is 12 amino acids. CDR3 in amino acids: CASSEGPFEQYF. CDR3 DNA: TGTGCCAGCAGTGAAGGTCCCTTCGAGCAGTACTTC.

V and J are TRBV12-3 or TRBV12-4 and TRBJ1-2; D gene ambiguous. The CDR3 runs to 12 residues. The V end was cut by 5 bases, the J end by 8 bases, with 12 bases between. DNA of the CDR3: TGTGCCAGCAGTCCTCCCTCCCTAGGCTACACCTTC. This translates into CASSPPSLGYTF.

The chain employs TRBV6-5 and TRBJ1-2, with D uncertain. The CDR3 spans 14 residues. V lost 0 bases and J lost 5, with 10 bases in between. CDR1 is MNHEY and CDR2 is SVGAGI in the germline V gene. CDR3 loop: CASSYSLPGYGYTF. Written as DNA, the CDR3 is TGTGCCAGCAGTTACTCGCTGCCGGGGTATGGCTACACCTTC.

The chain combines TRBV12-5 with TRBJ1-5; 8 nucleotides align to TRBD1. Germline CDR1 LGHNT, CDR2 FRNRAP. V trimming: 7 bases; J trimming: 6 bases; junction bases outside the gene matches: 8. CDR3 length: 14 amino acids. CDR3 loop: CASALPGGSQPQHF. The CDR3 nucleotides read TGTGCTAGTGCCCTTCCAGGGGGCAGTCAGCCCCAGCATTTT.

The rearrangement uses TRBV3-1 (or the pseudogene TRBV3-2) and TRBJ1-6, with a weak D call TRBD1 (6 bases). V was trimmed by 2 bases and J by 7 bases, leaving 12 bases between them. This CDR3 is 15 amino acids long. CDR1 is LGHDT, CDR2 YNNKEL, per germline (reference sequence). This CDR3 is CASSQPGHDNSPLHF. The CDR3 DNA sequence: TGTGCCAGCAGCCAACCGGGACATGACAATTCACCCCTCCACTTT.

This chain uses TRBV5-4 with TRBJ2-1, with D possibly TRBD1 on 6 matching bases. Germline CDR1 and CDR2: SGHNT and YYREEE (reference sequence). Between the trimmed V and J ends, which lost 4 bases and 0 bases, there was a span of 14 bases. The CDR3 consists of 16 residues. The CDR3 loop reads CASSPGQTFSYNEQFF. The CDR3 DNA sequence: TGTGCCAGCAGCCCTGGACAGACGTTCTCCTACAATGAGCAGTTCTTC.

The rearrangement uses TRBV10-3 and TRBJ2-7, with 7 bases that match TRBD1. The CDR3 sequence is 15 residues long. Looked up from germline, CDR1 is ENHRY and CDR2 is SYGVKD. V shed 6 bases and J 2 bases; nucleotides not matched to a gene: 10. Written as DNA, the CDR3 is TGTGCCATCAGGACAGGGATACCGACTCCCTACGAGCAGTACTTC. Protein: CAIRTGIPTPYEQYF.

The sample holds one count of this clone. The rearrangement links TRBV4-1 to TRBJ2-7; no firm D call. Trimming shortened V by 0 bases and J by 4 bases, and 16 bases separated the two germline ends. CDR3 length: 16 residues. The germline V gene encodes CDR1 MGHRA and CDR2 YSYEKL. The CDR3 region is CASSQEILVSIYEQYF. The CDR3 coding sequence is TGCGCCAGCAGCCAAGAAATTCTTGTTAGCATATACGAGCAGTACTTC.

The rearrangement links TRBV4-3 to TRBJ1-6; no reliable D call. V shed 1 base and J shed 0 bases, with 10 bases lying between them. CDR3 length: 17 residues. Per the germline V gene, CDR1 is LGHNA and CDR2 is YSLEER. The CDR3 bases are TGCGCCAGCAGCCAAGTAAAGAAGAGCTCCTATAATTCACCCCTCCACTTT. Protein sequence: CASSQVKKSSYNSPLHF.

This rearrangement joins TRBV6-2 or TRBV6-3 to TRBJ2-7; 7 bases are shared with TRBD1. The CDR3 sequence is 15 residues long. Germline CDR1 MNHEY, CDR2 SVGEGT. The junction had 6 bases not matched to a gene; V was cut back by 4 bases and J by 0 bases. The CDR3 loop is CASSCRQGNSYEQYF. As DNA, the CDR3 is TGTGCCAGCAGTTGCCGACAGGGAAACTCCTACGAGCAGTACTTC.

J is TRBJ2-7 and V is TRBV6-5, with D maybe TRBD1 (5 bases). Per germline, CDR1 MNHEY and CDR2 SVGAGI. The CDR3 extends over 14 amino acids. V was cut by 2 bases and J by 2 bases, with 10 bases left in between. In DNA, the CDR3 is TGTGCCAGCAGTTACAGAGACAGAACCTACGAGCAGTACTTC. Its translation is CASSYRDRTYEQYF.

The rearrangement joins TRBV6-2 or TRBV6-3 to TRBJ1-1; D may be TRBD1 (5 bases). CDR1 and CDR2 from the germline V gene are MNHEY and SVGEGT. Trimming shortened V by 6 bases and J by 8 bases, and 22 bases separated the two germline ends. The CDR3 extends over 15 amino acids. In DNA form, the CDR3 reads TGTGCCAGCAGCTTCCGGGCAGGGCATCTTGGGGAAGCTTTCTTT. Translated: CASSFRAGHLGEAFF.

The chain employs TRBV3-1 (or the pseudogene TRBV3-2) and TRBJ1-1; D gene uncertain. The germline CDR1 and CDR2 sequences are LGHDT and YNNKEL (reference sequence). Trimming took off 2 bases at V and 0 bases at J, with 7 bases between the two ends. This CDR3 is 14 amino acids long. This CDR3 reads CASSQNRVNTEAFF. In nucleotides, the CDR3 is TGTGCCAGCAGCCAAAACCGAGTGAACACTGAAGCTTTCTTT.

CDR3 nucleotide sequence: TGCGCCAGCAGCCCCATAGCGGGAGGCTACGAGCAGTACTTC. It specifies CASSPIAGGYEQYF. The chain recombines TRBV5-1 with TRBJ2-7; 10 nucleotides line up with TRBD2. Germline assignment: CDR1 SGHRS and CDR2 YFSETQ. V gave up 4 bases and J gave up 3 bases; unmatched junction bases: 4. The length of the CDR3 is 14 residues.

The chain combines TRBV28 with TRBJ1-2, with TRBD1 as a possible D gene (5 bases). CDR1 MDHEN and CDR2 SYDVKM come from the germline V gene. V lost 4 bases and J 8 bases, leaving 17 bases between the germline ends. The CDR3 runs to 14 residues. The CDR3 coding sequence is TGTGCCAGCAGTTCCCGGGGGGACGAAGTAGGCTACACCTTC. Its translation is CASSSRGDEVGYTF.

V gene TRBV7-9 combines with J gene TRBJ2-1; 9 bases fit TRBD2. Germline-derived CDR1 and CDR2 are SEHNR and FQNEAQ (reference sequence). This CDR3 contains 17 residues. V lost 1 base to trimming and J lost 15 bases; unmatched junction nucleotides: 19. The DNA of the CDR3 is TGTGCCAGCAGCTTAGTCACTAGCGGGTCTCAGCGGGGTAATTCGTTCTTC. This codes for CASSLVTSGSQRGNSFF. Drawing the rest from reference TRBV7-9 and TRBJ2-1, the complete variable domain is DTGVSQNPRHKITKRGQNVTFRCDPISEHNRLYWYRQTLGQGPEFLTYFQNEAQLEKSRLLSDRFSAERPKGSFSTLEIQRTEQGDSAMYLCASSLVTSGSQRGNSFFGPGTRLTVL.

This clone was counted once. V usage is TRBV6-1 and J usage is TRBJ1-2, with TRBD1 as a possible D gene (6 bases). Looked up from germline, CDR1 is MNHNS and CDR2 is SASEGT. V lost 1 base to trimming and J lost 8 bases, with 17 bases between them. The CDR3 sequence is 15 residues long. CDR3 in DNA: TGTGCCAGCAGTGAAGGGAAGTACAGGGAGCACGGCTACACCTTC. Protein sequence: CASSEGKYREHGYTF.

This clone has a single count. J is TRBJ2-3 and V is TRBV6-4; TRBD2 agrees at 11 bases. The junction had 0 bases not matched to a gene; V was cut back by 0 bases and J by 4 bases. The CDR3 is made up of 15 amino acids. Germline CDR1 and CDR2: MRHNA and SNTAGT. For the CDR3, the DNA is TGTGCCAGCAGTGACTCTAGCGGGGGGGCAGATACGCAGTATTTT. Translated, it gives CASSDSSGGADTQYF.